What follows are 19 T cell receptor beta chains derived from one specimen sequenced in a study of blood T cell repertoires in COVID-19. Some clones are missing from TCRdb's copy, which holds only in-frame ones; the method was immunoSEQ multiplex PCR. The sample lists about 38,000 clones, 85% to 90% occurring once. Sequencing was done on a sample of peripheral blood. The receptor source for this set is a man in his sixties with active or convalescent COVID-19.

The V gene is TRBV28, the J gene TRBJ2-1, with 15 bases lining up with TRBD2. Germline V lookup: CDR1 MDHEN, CDR2 SYDVKM. CDR3 length: 22 amino acids. V gave up 5 bases and J gave up 0 bases; unmatched junction bases: 17. This CDR3 reads CASSPILSGLAGGLSSYNEQFF. CDR3 coding DNA: TGTGCCAGCAGTCCAATACTCTCAGGACTAGCGGGAGGGCTAAGCTCCTACAATGAGCAGTTCTTC.

This chain joins TRBV6-5 and TRBJ2-2; D may be TRBD1 (7 bases). The CDR3 consists of 14 residues. The germline V gene has CDR1 MNHEY and CDR2 SVGAGI. V was pared by 2 bases and J by 7 bases, with 11 bases between. DNA of the CDR3: TGTGCCAGCAGTTACAGGGGGCGGGGCGGGGAGCTGTTTTTT. Its protein product is CASSYRGRGGELFF.

The CDR3 nucleotides are TGTGCCAGTAAACAGGGTCCAATGAACACTGAAGCTTTCTTT. Residues: CASKQGPMNTEAFF. The chain employs TRBV19 and TRBJ1-1; tentatively, D is TRBD1 (6 bases). CDR1 and CDR2 (germline): LNHDA, SQIVND (reference sequence). The V end was cut by 7 bases, the J end by 0 bases, with 12 bases between. The CDR3 runs 14 residues.

The V and J genes are TRBV14 and TRBJ2-5; TRBD2 aligns across 15 bases. With 1 base clipped from V and 5 bases from J, the junction kept 5 bases outside the gene matches. CDR1 and CDR2 (germline): SGHDN, FVKESK. CDR3 length: 17 residues. CDR3 residues: CASSQGGTSGRRETQYF. The DNA for the CDR3 is TGTGCCAGCAGCCAAGGCGGGACTAGCGGGAGGAGGGAGACCCAGTACTTC.

The chain couples TRBV24-1 to TRBJ1-5, with a possible D match to TRBD1 (5 bases). The CDR3 extends over 12 amino acids. In germline, CDR1 is KGHDR, CDR2 SFDVKD. Trimming stripped 6 bases from V and 9 bases from J, with 11 bases between. CDR3 DNA sequence: TGTGCCACCAGTCCCCCCGGGGGGCCCCAGCATTTT. Its protein is CATSPPGGPQHF.

The chain is built from TRBV6-5 and TRBJ2-7; a weak D match, TRBD1 (6 bases). The germline gives CDR1 MNHEY, CDR2 SVGAGI. This CDR3 contains 14 residues. V gave up 6 bases and J gave up 0 bases, with 12 bases separating them. CDR3 protein: CASRGTRGSYEQYF. CDR3 DNA sequence: TGTGCCAGCAGAGGGACACGGGGCTCCTACGAGCAGTACTTC.

The chain combines TRBV5-1 with TRBJ2-1; D remains unclear. This CDR3 has 15 residues. Germline CDR1 SGHRS, CDR2 YFSETQ. The V gene lost 0 bases and the J gene lost 0 bases, with 7 bases spanning the gap. The CDR3 reads CASSLGAFSYNEQFF. The CDR3 region has the DNA TGCGCCAGCAGCTTGGGAGCGTTCTCCTACAATGAGCAGTTCTTC.

This chain connects TRBV10-2 to TRBJ2-4, with 9 bases lining up with TRBD1. Germline lookup yields CDR1 WSHSY and CDR2 SAAADI. This CDR3 comprises 16 residues. The V gene end was trimmed by 6 bases and the J gene end by 2 bases; junction bases not matched to a gene: 8. CDR3 sequence (DNA): TGCGCCAGCAGAGAGACAGGGGGTGCGACCAAAAACATTCAGTACTTC. It translates to CASRETGGATKNIQYF.

This chain links TRBV5-1 with TRBJ2-3; TRBD2 might be the D (6 bases). The CDR3 loop spans 15 amino acids. The ends were cut back, 6 bases at V and 2 bases at J, with 16 bases in the middle. In germline, CDR1 is SGHRS, CDR2 YFSETQ. The CDR3 spells CASTFGGATTDTQYF. For the CDR3, the DNA is TGCGCCAGCACCTTCGGGGGAGCAACCACAGATACGCAGTATTTT.

This chain joins TRBV4-1 and TRBJ2-5; TRBD2 agrees at 10 bases. The germline V gene has CDR1 MGHRA and CDR2 YSYEKL. V trimming: 3 bases; J trimming: 1 base; junction bases outside the gene matches: 2. The CDR3 has 15 residues. The CDR3 loop reads CASSHRTSGQETQYF. Here the CDR3 DNA reads TGCGCCAGCAGCCATCGGACTAGCGGCCAAGAGACCCAGTACTTC.

This chain joins TRBV14 and TRBJ2-1; D is ambiguous. The CDR3 covers 17 residues. The germline V gene encodes CDR1 SGHDN and CDR2 FVKESK. V lost 4 bases and J 0 bases, leaving 16 bases between the germline ends. CDR3 residues: CASSPLVRLGSYNEQFF. The CDR3 DNA follows: TGTGCCAGCAGCCCTTTGGTCCGACTTGGCTCCTACAATGAGCAGTTCTTC.

The chain couples TRBV5-5 to TRBJ2-7, with D tentatively TRBD1 (6 bases). There are 14 residues in the CDR3. Trimming stripped 1 base from V and 0 bases from J, with 8 bases between. Germline loops: CDR1 SGHKS, CDR2 YYEKEE (reference sequence). CDR3 amino acids: CASSLPGVSYEQYF. The CDR3 nucleotides are TGTGCCAGCAGCTTGCCAGGGGTCTCCTACGAGCAGTACTTC.

The table lists this clone with a count of one. The chain couples TRBV6-2 or TRBV6-3 to TRBJ2-7; D possibly corresponds to TRBD1 (6 bases). Deletions cut 6 bases from V and 2 bases from J, with 8 bases between. The CDR3 consists of 12 residues. The germline V gene has CDR1 MNHEY and CDR2 SVGEGT. The CDR3 coding sequence is TGTGCCAGCAGCGGACAGACCTACGAGCAGTACTTC. Protein product: CASSGQTYEQYF.

By share, this clone ranks as medium-sized (0.01 to 0.1%). Different DNA sequences within this sample yield the same CDR3. The gene calls are TRBV28 and TRBJ2-2, with D uncertain. The V end was cut by 2 bases, the J end by 1 base, with 8 bases between. The germline gives CDR1 MDHEN, CDR2 SYDVKM. The CDR3 contains 15 residues. CDR3: CASSLRTENTGELFF. CDR3 nucleotide sequence: TGTGCCAGCAGTTTAAGAACAGAGAACACCGGGGAGCTGTTTTTT.

The chain uses TRBV24-1 and TRBJ1-2; TRBD1 is a possible D gene (5 bases). Trimming removed 4 bases from V and 8 bases from J, with 16 bases in between. Germline lookup yields CDR1 KGHDR and CDR2 SFDVKD. The CDR3 extends over 14 amino acids. As DNA, the CDR3 is TGTGCCACCAGTGAAGGATTCGGAAAGGGGGGCTACACCTTC. This encodes CATSEGFGKGGYTF.

The chain joins TRBV19 to TRBJ2-3, with unresolved D. Between the trimmed V and J ends, which lost 5 bases and 4 bases, there was a span of 10 bases. CDR3 length: 13 residues. Germline V lookup: CDR1 LNHDA, CDR2 SQIVND (reference sequence). The CDR3: CASSSPYPDTQYF. As DNA, the CDR3 is TGTGCCAGTAGTTCCCCCTACCCAGATACGCAGTATTTT.

V usage is TRBV19 and J usage is TRBJ1-1; perhaps TRBD1 as D (5 bases). In germline, CDR1 is LNHDA, CDR2 SQIVND (reference sequence). This CDR3 is built from 13 residues. V gave up 2 bases and J gave up 2 bases, with 6 bases separating them. The CDR3 nucleotides read TGTGCCAGTAGTATACAGGGAAACACTGAAGCTTTCTTT. It yields the protein CASSIQGNTEAFF.

V usage is TRBV19 and J usage is TRBJ2-2; perhaps TRBD2 as D (6 bases). The V gene's germline CDR1 is LNHDA and CDR2 SQIVND (reference sequence). Trimming removed 3 bases from V and 1 base from J, with 12 bases in between. The CDR3 consists of 16 residues. The CDR3 nucleotides read TGTGCCAGTAGTATTCAGGGCGGGGTGAACACCGGGGAGCTGTTTTTT. Translated: CASSIQGGVNTGELFF.

The chain carries TRBV6-6 and TRBJ1-1; D is uncertain. This CDR3 spans 15 amino acids. CDR1 and CDR2 from the germline V gene are MNHNY and SVGAGI (reference sequence). With 2 bases removed from V and 1 base from J, the gap between germline ends came to 11 bases. The CDR3 coding sequence is TGTGCCAGCAGTTACGACGGGAACCCGAACACTGAAGCTTTCTTT. This encodes CASSYDGNPNTEAFF.